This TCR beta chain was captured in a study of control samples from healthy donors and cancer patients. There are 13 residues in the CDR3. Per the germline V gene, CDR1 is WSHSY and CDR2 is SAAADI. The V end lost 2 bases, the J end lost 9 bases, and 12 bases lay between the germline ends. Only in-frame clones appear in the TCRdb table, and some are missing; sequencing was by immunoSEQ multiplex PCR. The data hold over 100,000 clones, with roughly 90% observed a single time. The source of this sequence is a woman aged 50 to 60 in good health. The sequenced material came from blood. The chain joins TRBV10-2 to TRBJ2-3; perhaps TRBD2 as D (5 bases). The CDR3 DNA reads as TGCGCCAGCAGTGAGGGAACCCCGGGGACGCAGTATTTT. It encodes CASSEGTPGTQYF.